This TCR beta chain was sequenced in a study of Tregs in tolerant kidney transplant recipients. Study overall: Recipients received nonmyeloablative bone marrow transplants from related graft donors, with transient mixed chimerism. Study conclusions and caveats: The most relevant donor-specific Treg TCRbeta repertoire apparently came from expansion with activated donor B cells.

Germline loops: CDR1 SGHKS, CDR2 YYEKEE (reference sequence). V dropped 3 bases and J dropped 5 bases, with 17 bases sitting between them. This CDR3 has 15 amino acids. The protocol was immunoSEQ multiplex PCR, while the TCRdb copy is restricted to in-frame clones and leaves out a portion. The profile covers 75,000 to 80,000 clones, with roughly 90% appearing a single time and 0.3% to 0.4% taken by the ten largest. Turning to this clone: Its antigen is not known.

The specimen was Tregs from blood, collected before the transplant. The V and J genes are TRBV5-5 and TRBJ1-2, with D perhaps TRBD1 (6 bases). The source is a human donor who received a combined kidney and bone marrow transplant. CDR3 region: CASSSYLQGRYGYTF. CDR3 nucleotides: TGTGCCAGCAGCTCATATTTACAGGGTAGATATGGCTACACCTTC.